This entry is about one T cell receptor (beta chain). The data stem from a study of blood T cell repertoires in COVID-19. For the study at large: The United States, Italy and Spain supplied acute and convalescent COVID-19 samples. Sources were T cells, B-cell-depleted T cells, or PBMCs; the material itself was cDNA or gDNA.

After removal of 3 bases from V and 4 bases from J, the junction contained 8 bases not matched to a gene. This CDR3 has 16 amino acids. Germline CDR1 reads KGHDR; CDR2 reads SFDVKD. Per the authors' pipeline: Estimates of nucleated cell counts were drawn from the amplification of reference gene primers. TCRdb keeps only in-frame clones here, not all; method: immunoSEQ multiplex PCR. The V and J calls and the clone size are those of that table, but D and trimming were determined from the DNA. The sample holds tens of thousands of clones, 90% to 95% seen once. The sequence was collected from a man aged 60 to 69 with active or convalescent COVID-19. J is TRBJ2-3 and V is TRBV24-1; 8 bases agree with TRBD2. Sequencing input: peripheral blood. CDR3 in amino acids: CATSDPGLAVADTQYF. CDR3 sequence (DNA): TGTGCCACCAGTGATCCCGGACTAGCTGTCGCAGATACGCAGTATTTT.